This entry describes one TCR beta chain. After removal of 3 bases from V and 2 bases from J, the junction contained 6 bases not matched to a gene. Germline CDR1 reads ENHRY; CDR2 reads SYGVKD. The CDR3 has 15 amino acids. Profiled with immunoSEQ multiplex PCR; TCRdb holds only in-frame clones, not every one. The sample yields 550,000 to 750,000 clones, about 90% seen once. This entry belongs to a study of shared clonotypes between healthy human individuals. CD45RO-negative, CCR7-positively selected cells formed the naive CD8 fraction, excluding terminally differentiated effector memory CD45RA+ cells. This rearrangement joins TRBV10-3 to TRBJ2-7, with 8 bases that match TRBD1. Sequencing used naive CD8+ T cells sorted from blood. This TCR came from a man aged 25-40 years in good health. The CDR3 here is CAISDSAGGTYEQYF. The CDR3 DNA sequence: TGTGCCATCAGTGATTCGGCAGGGGGCACCTACGAGCAGTACTTC.